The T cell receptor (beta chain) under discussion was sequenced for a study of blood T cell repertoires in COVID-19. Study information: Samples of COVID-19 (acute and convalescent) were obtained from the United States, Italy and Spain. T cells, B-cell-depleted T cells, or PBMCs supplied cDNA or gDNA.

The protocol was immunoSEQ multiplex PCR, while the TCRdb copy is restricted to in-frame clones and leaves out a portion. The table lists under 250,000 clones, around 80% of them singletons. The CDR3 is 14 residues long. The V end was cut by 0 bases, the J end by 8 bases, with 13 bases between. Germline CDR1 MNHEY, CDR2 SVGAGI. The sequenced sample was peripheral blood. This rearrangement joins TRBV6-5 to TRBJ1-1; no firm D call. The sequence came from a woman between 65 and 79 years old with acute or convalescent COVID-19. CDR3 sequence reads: CASSYSSAVTEAFF. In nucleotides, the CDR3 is TGTGCCAGCAGTTACTCCTCTGCAGTAACCGAAGCTTTCTTT.